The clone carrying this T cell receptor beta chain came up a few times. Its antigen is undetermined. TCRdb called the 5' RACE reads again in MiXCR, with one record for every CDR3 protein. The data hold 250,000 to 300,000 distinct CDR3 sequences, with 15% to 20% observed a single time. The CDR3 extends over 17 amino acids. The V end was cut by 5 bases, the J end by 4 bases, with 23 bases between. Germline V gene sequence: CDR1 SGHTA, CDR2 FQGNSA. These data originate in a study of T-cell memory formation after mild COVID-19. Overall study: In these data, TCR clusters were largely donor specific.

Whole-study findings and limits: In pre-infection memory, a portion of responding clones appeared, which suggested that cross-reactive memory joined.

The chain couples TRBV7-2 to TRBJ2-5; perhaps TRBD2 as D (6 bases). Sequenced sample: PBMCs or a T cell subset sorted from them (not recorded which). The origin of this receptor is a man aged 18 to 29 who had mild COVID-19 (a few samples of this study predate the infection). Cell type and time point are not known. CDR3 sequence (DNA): TGTGCCAGCAGCGGAACCTCCTGGGGCGGGGCTAGAGAGACCCAGTACTTC. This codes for CASSGTSWGGARETQYF.